Listed here is a single T cell receptor (beta chain). Antigen specificity is unknown. This record comes from a study of T cells in Graves' hyperthyroidism and ophthalmopathy. CDR1 is MNHEY and CDR2 is SMNVEV in the germline V gene (reference sequence). This CDR3 spans 16 amino acids. Trimming shortened V by 7 bases and J by 0 bases, and 18 bases separated the two germline ends. Regions amplified from RNA transcripts were the TCR beta CDR3 regions. TCR CDR3 regions were first amplified by RT-PCR with HTBI primers. TCRdb used MiXCR to reprocess the multiplex PCR reads, holding one entry per CDR3 protein. This sample carries roughly 740,000 distinct CDR3 sequences, less than 20% of them seen once, and the ten largest clones take 8.4%. Study-level points and caveats: Before onset, by a median of approximately 6.8 months, the model predicted ophthalmopathy.

Graves' hyperthyroidism qualified as stable when ophthalmopathy did not progress within 18 months. This chain joins TRBV27 and TRBJ1-1; TRBD1 might be the D (5 bases). This receptor was obtained from a man aged 18 to 30 with Graves' hyperthyroidism. Sequenced: blood. CDR3: CASKRAGTTMNTEAFF. CDR3 bases: TGTGCCAGCAAGAGGGCAGGGACCACTATGAACACTGAAGCTTTCTTT.